The T cell receptor beta chain under discussion was sequenced for a study of TIL therapy for anti-PD-1-resistant metastatic lung cancer. Study overall: Median tumor mutation burden was approximately 1.5 mutations per megabase. Study-level findings and limits: TIL clonotype persistence in blood showed no apparent association with response.

The libraries were made with immunoSEQ v3. Sequencing depth was about 2 million read pairs for survey level, about 5-6 million for deep. Sequencing used immunoSEQ multiplex PCR; TCRdb keeps in-frame clones, though not all of them. The sample holds about 46,000 clones, 80% to 90% seen once. The time point was: pre-treatment sample, taken before nivolumab and TIL therapy. There are 15 residues in the CDR3. Per germline, CDR1 SGHTS and CDR2 YDEGEE. The V gene end was trimmed by 5 bases and the J gene end by 10 bases; junction bases not matched to a gene: 14. This clone has just one count. No antigen is known for it.

The receptor was isolated from a person between 25 and 80 years old with non-small cell lung cancer. This rearrangement joins TRBV5-8 to TRBJ1-4; 7 bases fit TRBD1. Sequences were derived from blood, sampled at baseline. This chain's CDR3 is CASRLLGQVARKLFF. The CDR3 coding sequence is TGTGCCAGCAGATTGCTAGGACAGGTCGCCAGAAAACTGTTTTTT. Full variable domain (rest looked up from reference TRBV5-8 and TRBJ1-4): EAGVTQSPTHLIKTRGQQATLRCSPISGHTSVYWYQQALGLGLQFLLWYDEGEERNRGNFPPRFSGRQFPNYSSELNVNALELEDSALYLCASRLLGQVARKLFFGSGTQLSVL.